The present T cell receptor beta chain was sequenced within a study of shared clonotypes between healthy human individuals. Whole-study findings and limits: Among the subsets, naive ones generally showed larger estimated richness than memory ones.

Deletions cut 4 bases from V and 2 bases from J, with 25 bases between. This CDR3 region has 18 residues. In germline, CDR1 is SGHRS, CDR2 YFSETQ. Each sample came from a Caucasian adult donor living in Nashville, Tennessee. Comment on this clone: No antigen is known for it. Other DNA sequences in this specimen translate into the identical CDR3.

The authors' processing: Filtering was not the same, since immunoSEQ gave junction-only sequences without quality scores. This table comes from immunoSEQ multiplex PCR, and its TCRdb copy is limited to in-frame clones, with some not included. From that table come the V and J calls and clone size; the DNA was used to work out D and trimming. The sample lists approximately 1.5 million clones, 95% to 99% occurring once. This TCR was recovered from a man aged 25-45 years in good health. The chain recombines TRBV5-1 with TRBJ2-7; D perhaps matches TRBD2 (5 bases). Sequenced sample: naive CD4+ T cells sorted from blood. Subset in this sample: CD45RA+ positively selected. The CDR3 loop reads CASSLGWEQWPETYEQYF. In DNA form, the CDR3 reads TGCGCCAGCAGCCTCGGGTGGGAGCAATGGCCTGAGACCTACGAGCAGTACTTC. Complete variable domain (other parts from reference TRBV5-1 and TRBJ2-7): KAGVTQTPRYLIKTRGQQVTLSCSPISGHRSVSWYQQTPGQGLQFLFEYFSETQRNKGNFPGRFSGRQFSNSRSEMNVSTLELGDSALYLCASSLGWEQWPETYEQYFGPGTRLTVT.